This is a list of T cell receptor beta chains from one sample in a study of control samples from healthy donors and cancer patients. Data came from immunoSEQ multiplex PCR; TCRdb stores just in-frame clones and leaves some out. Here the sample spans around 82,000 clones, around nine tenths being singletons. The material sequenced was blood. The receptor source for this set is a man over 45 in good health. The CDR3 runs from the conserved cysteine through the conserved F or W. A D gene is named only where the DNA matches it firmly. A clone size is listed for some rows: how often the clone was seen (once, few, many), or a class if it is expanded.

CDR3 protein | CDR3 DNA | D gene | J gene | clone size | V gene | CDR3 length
CASSVSGGAENEQFF | TGTGCCAGCAGTGTCAGCGGGGGGGCCGAGAATGAGCAGTTCTTC | TRBD2 | TRBJ2-1 | NA | TRBV6-4 | 15
CATSDRENEQFF | TGTGCCACCAGTGACAGGGAAAATGAGCAGTTCTTC | NA | TRBJ2-1 | NA | TRBV24-1 | 12
CASSLGGTYGYTF | TGTGCCAGCAGCTTAGGGGGGACCTATGGCTACACCTTC | NA | TRBJ1-2 | NA | TRBV5-5 | 13
CASSSRGLPNGAQHF | TGTGCCAGCAGTTCTCGGGGACTCCCCAATGGTGCCCAGCATTTT | NA | TRBJ1-5 | NA | TRBV27 | 15
CASSQTGYQETQYF | TGTGCCAGCAGCCAAACAGGCTACCAAGAGACCCAGTACTTC | NA | TRBJ2-5 | NA | TRBV7-3 | 14
CASSDRTFYNEQFF | TGTGCCAGCAGTGATAGGACATTTTACAATGAGCAGTTCTTC | NA | TRBJ2-1 | NA | TRBV2 | 14
CATSRDQSPGELFF | TGTGCCACCAGCAGAGACCAAAGCCCCGGGGAGCTGTTTTTT | NA | TRBJ2-2 | NA | TRBV15 | 14
CASRGLSWVGNEQFF | TGTGCCAGCAGGGGACTATCCTGGGTGGGCAATGAGCAGTTCTTC | TRBD2 | TRBJ2-1 | once | TRBV6-5 | 15
CASSQDQRKNTEAFF | TGCGCCAGCAGCCAAGATCAGCGCAAGAACACTGAAGCTTTCTTT | NA | TRBJ1-1 | NA | TRBV4-3 | 15
CASSSLESGPSF | TGTGCCAGCAGTTCTCTTGAGTCAGGGCCCTCGTTC | NA | TRBJ1-2 | NA | TRBV6-6 | 12
CASSKTSGGEKTQYF | TGTGCCAGCAGCAAGACTAGCGGGGGGGAAAAGACCCAGTACTTC | TRBD2 | TRBJ2-5 | NA | TRBV2 | 15
CASSLVRGGTGELFF | TGTGCCAGCAGCTTGGTGCGGGGGGGGACCGGGGAGCTGTTTTTT | TRBD2 | TRBJ2-2 | NA | TRBV5-4 | 15
CATSRTTGAPSPLHF | TGTGCCACCAGCAGAACCACAGGGGCCCCCTCACCCCTCCACTTT | TRBD1 | TRBJ1-6 | few | TRBV15 | 15